These 5 T cell receptor beta chains were all obtained from the same sample, sequenced in a study of blood T cell repertoires in COVID-19. Profiling relied on immunoSEQ multiplex PCR, and the TCRdb table lists in-frame clones only, not all of them. The data hold about 130,000 clones, with about 88% observed a single time. Sequencing was carried out using peripheral blood. The receptor source for this set is a woman aged 80 or over with acute or convalescent COVID-19.

This clone was seen more than once but under ten times. The chain joins TRBV4-1 to TRBJ1-1; D is unresolved. Germline V gene data show CDR1 as MGHRA and CDR2 as YSYEKL. The CDR3 covers 14 residues. Trimming left V 1 base short and J 3 bases short, with 9 bases between. In DNA, the CDR3 is TGCGCCAGCAGCCAAGGAACCGGGGACACTGAAGCTTTCTTT. This encodes CASSQGTGDTEAFF.

The chain links TRBV6-5 to TRBJ1-2, with D unclear. The V end lost 5 bases, the J end lost 8 bases, and 12 bases lay between the germline ends. The CDR3 spans 12 residues. Germline CDR1 and CDR2: MNHEY and SVGAGI. The CDR3 sequence: CASSPRGGGYTF. The CDR3 nucleotides read TGTGCCAGCAGTCCACGAGGCGGGGGCTACACCTTC.

The rearrangement joins TRBV19 to TRBJ1-5; 7 bases match TRBD1. CDR3 length: 13 residues. Unmatched junction bases numbered 3, after V lost 6 bases and J lost 4 bases. Germline loops: CDR1 LNHDA, CDR2 SQIVND (reference sequence). The CDR3 nucleotides are TGTGCCAGTAGAAGGGACAGAAATCAGCCCCAGCATTTT. This encodes CASRRDRNQPQHF. Full variable domain (rest looked up from reference TRBV19 and TRBJ1-5): DGGITQSPKYLFRKEGQNVTLSCEQNLNHDAMYWYRQDPGQGLRLIYYSQIVNDFQKGDIAEGYSVSREKKESFPLTVTSAQKNPTAFYLCASRRDRNQPQHFGDGTRLSIL.

The V and J genes are TRBV5-1 and TRBJ2-3; D perhaps matches TRBD2 (6 bases). The CDR3 totals 14 residues. From germline, CDR1 is SGHRS and CDR2 YFSETQ. Trimming removed 4 bases from V and 2 bases from J, with 11 bases in between. The DNA for the CDR3 is TGCGCCAGCAGCACCGGGCGGGACACAGATACGCAGTATTTT. It translates to CASSTGRDTDTQYF.

The chain recombines TRBV5-1 with TRBJ2-3; D is unclear. The V end lost 2 bases, the J end lost 9 bases, and 7 bases lay between the germline ends. CDR3 size: 11 residues. Per the germline V gene, CDR1 is SGHRS and CDR2 is YFSETQ. CDR3: CASSFQETQYF. DNA of the CDR3: TGCGCCAGCAGCTTCCAGGAAACGCAGTATTTT. Variable domain in full (rest from reference TRBV5-1 and TRBJ2-3): KAGVTQTPRYLIKTRGQQVTLSCSPISGHRSVSWYQQTPGQGLQFLFEYFSETQRNKGNFPGRFSGRQFSNSRSEMNVSTLELGDSALYLCASSFQETQYFGPGTRLTVL.